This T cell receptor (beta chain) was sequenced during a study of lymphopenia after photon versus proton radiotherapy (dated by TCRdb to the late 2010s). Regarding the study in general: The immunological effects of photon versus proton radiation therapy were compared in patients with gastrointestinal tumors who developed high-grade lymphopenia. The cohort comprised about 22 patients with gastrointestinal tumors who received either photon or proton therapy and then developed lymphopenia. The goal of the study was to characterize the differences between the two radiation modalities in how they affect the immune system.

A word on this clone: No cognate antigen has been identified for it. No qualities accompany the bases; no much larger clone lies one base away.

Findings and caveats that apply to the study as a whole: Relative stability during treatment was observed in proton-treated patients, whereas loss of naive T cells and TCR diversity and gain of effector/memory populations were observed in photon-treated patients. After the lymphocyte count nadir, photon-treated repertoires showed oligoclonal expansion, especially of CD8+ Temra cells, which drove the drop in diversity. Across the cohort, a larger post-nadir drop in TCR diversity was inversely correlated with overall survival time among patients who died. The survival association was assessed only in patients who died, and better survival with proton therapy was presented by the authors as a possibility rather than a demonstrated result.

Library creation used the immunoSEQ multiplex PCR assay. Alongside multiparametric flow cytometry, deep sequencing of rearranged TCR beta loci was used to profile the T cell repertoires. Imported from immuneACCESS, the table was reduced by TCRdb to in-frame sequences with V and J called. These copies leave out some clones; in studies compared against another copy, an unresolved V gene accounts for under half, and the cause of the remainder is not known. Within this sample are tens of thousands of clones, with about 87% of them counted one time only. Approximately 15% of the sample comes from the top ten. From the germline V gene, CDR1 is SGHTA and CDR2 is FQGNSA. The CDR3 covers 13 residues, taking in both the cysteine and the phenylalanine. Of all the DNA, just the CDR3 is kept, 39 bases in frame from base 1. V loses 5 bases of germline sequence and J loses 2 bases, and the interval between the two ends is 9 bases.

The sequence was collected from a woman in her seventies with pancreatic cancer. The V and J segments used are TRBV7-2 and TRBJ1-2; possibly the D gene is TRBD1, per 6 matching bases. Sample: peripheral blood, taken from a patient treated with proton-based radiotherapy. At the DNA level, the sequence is TGTGCCAGCAGCCGACAGGAAAACTATGGCTACACCTTC. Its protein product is CASSRQENYGYTF.